This TCR beta chain is drawn from a study of cytomegalovirus exposure and HLA in healthy donors. Regarding the study as a whole: The study labeled 164 TCR beta chains cytomegalovirus-associated. In a later analysis, TCR beta V- and J-gene trimming was associated with a missense DCLRE1C variant.

Germline lookup yields CDR1 MGHRA and CDR2 YSYEKL. The ends were cut back, 0 bases at V and 0 bases at J, with 12 bases in the middle. CDR3 length equals 17 residues. PCR was performed using 60 Vbeta and 13 Jbeta primers. In the authors' workflow: A follow-up analysis tallied about 88 million unique TCR beta chains, 8.5 million to 14 million shared. The repertoire was sequenced with immunoSEQ multiplex PCR; TCRdb's copy has only in-frame clones and lacks some. Clone size and V and J calls were adopted from that table, with D and trimming inferred from the DNA. The data contain 150,000 to 200,000 clones, about four fifths of them seen just once; the ten biggest clones take up around 7.3%. With respect to this clone: As yet, its antigen is unknown.

This clonotype was obtained from a man aged 25-45 years in good health and CMV-seropositive. J is TRBJ1-3 and V is TRBV4-1; D ambiguous. The sample was PBMCs. The CDR3 DNA is TGCGCCAGCAGCCAAGATGGACTGATATACTCTGGAAACACCATATATTTT. Encoded protein: CASSQDGLIYSGNTIYF.